Presented here are 6 T cell receptor beta chains from one specimen sequenced in a study of cytotoxic CD8 clonotypes in ibrutinib-treated CLL. Assay used: immunoSEQ multiplex PCR; TCRdb lists only in-frame clones, some missing. The sample includes some 200,000 clones, more than 75% of them seen just once. Material: PBMCs, obtained after 12 months of ibrutinib treatment. The receptors here all came from a human donor with chronic lymphocytic leukemia.

Comment on this clone: In the same sample, other DNA sequences code for this CDR3. The V and J genes are TRBV4-1 and TRBJ2-7; D gene ambiguous. Germline V lookup: CDR1 MGHRA, CDR2 YSYEKL. The V and J ends lost 1 base and 4 bases respectively, with 8 bases between them. This CDR3 has 13 residues. The CDR3 spells CASSQVLGYEQYF. CDR3 in DNA: TGCGCCAGCAGCCAAGTGTTGGGGTACGAGCAGTACTTC.

The chain recombines TRBV5-1 with TRBJ2-7; D is possibly TRBD1 (6 bases). Germline CDR1 is SGHRS and CDR2 is YFSETQ. The CDR3 extends over 14 amino acids. With 1 base removed from V and 4 bases from J, the gap between germline ends came to 12 bases. In nucleotides, the CDR3 is TGCGCCAGCAGCTTGAATGGGGGCAGTTACGAGCAGTACTTC. Its protein product is CASSLNGGSYEQYF.

CDR3 loop: CASSQASGIQRDNTGELFF. As DNA, the CDR3 is TGCGCCAGCAGCCAAGCAAGCGGCATCCAGCGGGATAACACCGGGGAGCTGTTTTTT. This chain links TRBV4-1 with TRBJ2-2; TRBD2 aligns across 7 bases. The CDR3 extends over 19 amino acids. The germline V gene has CDR1 MGHRA and CDR2 YSYEKL. V was pared by 1 base and J by 2 bases, with 13 bases of the junction left unmatched.

J is TRBJ1-1 and V is TRBV27, with 9 nucleotides matching TRBD1. Per the germline V gene, CDR1 is MNHEY and CDR2 is SMNVEV (reference sequence). The J segment lost 1 base and the V segment lost 0 bases, leaving 9 bases of the junction unmatched. This CDR3 comprises 18 residues. The CDR3 bases are TGTGCCAGCAGTTTATCTCCCTACAGGGGGCAACGGAACACTGAAGCTTTCTTT. This gives the protein CASSLSPYRGQRNTEAFF.

The chain joins TRBV9 to TRBJ2-1; D might be TRBD1 (5 bases). This CDR3 spans 16 amino acids. Trimming cost V 0 bases and J 6 bases, with 16 bases left between them. Germline-derived CDR1 and CDR2 are SGDLS and YYNGEE. The CDR3 reads CASSVGGRVVGNEQFF. CDR3 in DNA: TGTGCCAGCAGCGTAGGGGGCAGGGTGGTGGGCAATGAGCAGTTCTTC.

V usage is TRBV11-2 and J usage is TRBJ2-7; a possible D gene is TRBD2 (6 bases). Trimming took off 4 bases at V and 2 bases at J, with 9 bases between the two ends. CDR1 is SGHAT, CDR2 FQNNGV, per germline. This CDR3 region has 13 residues. CDR3: CASSWGDAYEQYF. Written as DNA, the CDR3 is TGTGCCAGCAGCTGGGGGGACGCCTACGAGCAGTACTTC.